The rows below give T cell receptor beta chains drawn from one sample of a study of identifying expanded T cells in peripheral blood. Sequencing used immunoSEQ multiplex PCR; TCRdb keeps in-frame clones, though not all of them. The sample has about 94,000 clones, roughly 88% seen once. The sequencing sample was made of blood. The receptors come from a person aged 18 to 75 in good health. The CDR3 runs from the conserved cysteine through the conserved F or W. The order of the fields is D gene, J gene, clone size, V gene, CDR3 DNA, CDR3 protein. A D gene is named only where the DNA matches it firmly. Where a row states a size, it is once, few, many or the class of an expanded clone; other rows omit it.

TRBD1 | TRBJ1-2 | once | TRBV19 | TGTGCCAGTAGTGAGGGACAGGGGGCGATTGTTTCCTACACCTTC | CASSEGQGAIVSYTF
. | TRBJ1-2 | . | TRBV27 | TGTGCCAGCCTCCTTGGACCAGACAACGTGTGGGGCTACACCTTC | CASLLGPDNVWGYTF
TRBD1 | TRBJ1-1 | few | TRBV18 | TGTGCCAGCTCCCGGACAGGGGTTAAAGGGAACACTGAAGCTTTCTTT | CASSRTGVKGNTEAFF
TRBD1 | TRBJ1-2 | . | TRBV5-1 | TGCGCCAGCAGCTTGGCCGAGGGGGCGAACTATGGCTACACCTTC | CASSLAEGANYGYTF
TRBD2 | TRBJ2-5 | . | TRBV4-2 | TGTGCCAGCAGCAAACAGGGACTAGCGGGAGTCTCCGAGACCCAGTACTTC | CASSKQGLAGVSETQYF
. | TRBJ2-2 | . | TRBV12-5 | TGTGCTAGTGGTTTGGTAACCCTCGCTAGCCAGACGCCCGGGGAGCTGTTTTTT | CASGLVTLASQTPGELFF
. | TRBJ1-2 | . | TRBV7-9 | TGTGCCAGCAGCTCGGACAGTGCAGGCTACACCTTC | CASSSDSAGYTF
. | TRBJ1-2 | . | TRBV6-6 | TGTGCCAGCACCTCAGATGGACGGGATGGCTACACCTTC | CASTSDGRDGYTF
. | TRBJ1-4 | . | TRBV7-2 | TGTGCCAGCAGCTATAGTTTGCGGTCGTCTAATGAAAAACTGTTTTTT | CASSYSLRSSNEKLFF
. | TRBJ2-4 | . | TRBV30 | TGTGCCTGGAGTGAAGCGCCCAAAAACATTCAGTACTTC | CAWSEAPKNIQYF
. | TRBJ1-1 | . | TRBV6-5 | TGTGCCAGCAGTTACGACTTCTGGTCGAACACTGAAGCTTTCTTT | CASSYDFWSNTEAFF
. | TRBJ1-3 | . | TRBV15 | TGTGCCACCAGCACGATACCAGGGTCTGGAAACACCATATATTTT | CATSTIPGSGNTIYF
. | TRBJ1-1 | . | TRBV6-5 | TGTGCCAGCAGTTACTCGAGGCGGAACACTGAAGCTTTCTTT | CASSYSRRNTEAFF
. | TRBJ2-2 | . | TRBV19 | TGTGCCAGTAGCCGAACTGGACATATCACCGGGGAGCTGTTTTTT | CASSRTGHITGELFF
TRBD1 | TRBJ2-3 | . | TRBV4-3 | TGCGCCAGCAGCCGAAACAGGGGGCATGTCACAGATACGCAGTATTTT | CASSRNRGHVTDTQYF
TRBD1 | TRBJ2-1 | . | TRBV6-5 | TGTGCCAGCAGGGGGGACAGCCGGCTCGGGGAGCAGTTCTTC | CASRGDSRLGEQFF
. | TRBJ2-5 | . | TRBV7-9 | TGTGCCAGCAGCTTAGGTGGCAGCAACCAAGAGACCCAGTACTTC | CASSLGGSNQETQYF
TRBD2 | TRBJ2-3 | . | TRBV4-1 | TGCGCCAGCAGCCCCTACCTTCTAGCGGGGGGGGGAGATACGCAGTATTTT | CASSPYLLAGGGDTQYF
. | TRBJ1-2 | . | TRBV6-5 | TGTGCCAGCAGTCAGGGGCAGTGGAGTGGCTACACCTTC | CASSQGQWSGYTF
. | TRBJ1-2 | . | TRBV7-8 | TGTGCCAGCAGCCGAGAAGTCCGATCGTATGGCTACACCTTC | CASSREVRSYGYTF
. | TRBJ2-3 | . | TRBV29-1 | TGCAGCGTTGACGGGCTAGACTTCACAGATACGCAGTATTTT | CSVDGLDFTDTQYF
. | TRBJ1-4 | . | TRBV5-1 | TGCGCCAGCAGCTTGGGGGCTACTTCTGAAAAACTGTTTTTT | CASSLGATSEKLFF
. | TRBJ1-5 | once | TRBV10-3 | TGTGCCATCAGGGGGACGGAGAATAGCAATCAGCCCCAGCATTTT | CAIRGTENSNQPQHF
TRBD2 | TRBJ2-5 | . | TRBV30 | TGTGCCTGTGACGGGGGGGGAAAGACCCAGTACTTC | CACDGGGKTQYF
. | TRBJ1-2 | . | TRBV9 | TGTGCCAGCAGCGTAGGATTAGGACAGACCTATGGCTACACCTTC | CASSVGLGQTYGYTF
TRBD2 | TRBJ2-3 | . | TRBV5-1 | TGCGCCAGCAGCTTGGCGGGGACTAGTTACACAGATACGCAGTATTTT | CASSLAGTSYTDTQYF
. | TRBJ1-1 | . | TRBV5-1 | TGCGCCAGCAGCTTGTATGCTCCCATGAACACTGAAGCTTTCTTT | CASSLYAPMNTEAFF
. | TRBJ1-1 | once | TRBV11-2 | TGTGCCAGCAGCTTAGGGCCAGATCTTCGGAACACTGAAGCTTTCTTT | CASSLGPDLRNTEAFF
TRBD1 | TRBJ1-1 | few | TRBV28 | TGCAAGACAGGGTTGGGGTCGATGAACACTGAAGCTTTCTTT | CKTGLGSMNTEAFF
. | TRBJ2-4 | . | TRBV9 | TGTGCCAGCAGCGCAGAGACGGCGCGGGCCAAAAACATTCAGTACTTC | CASSAETARAKNIQYF
. | TRBJ2-5 | . | TRBV21-1 | TGTGCCAGCAGCAAAGGACCGATAGGGGGTTTGGAGACCCAGTACTTC | CASSKGPIGGLETQYF
. | TRBJ2-1 | once | TRBV5-1 | TGCGCCAGCAGCTATGGCGGGGGCCCCCACACCGTCTCCTACAATGAGCAGTTCTTC | CASSYGGGPHTVSYNEQFF
. | TRBJ2-5 | few | TRBV7-7 | TGTGCCAGCAGCCCTGCTAGGGCAGGGCGTGGGACCCAGTACTTC | CASSPARAGRGTQYF
TRBD1 | TRBJ1-1 | . | TRBV2 | TGTGCCAGCAGTGAAGCGCGGACAGGGAGGGGAGCTTTCTTT | CASSEARTGRGAFF
. | TRBJ2-7 | once | TRBV5-3 | TGTGCCAGAAGCTCTTCAGGACCCTGTGAGGGGGACGAGCAGTACTTC | CARSSSGPCEGDEQYF
TRBD1 | TRBJ1-1 | . | TRBV6-1 | TGTGCCAGCAGTCCCGGGACAGGGTACACTGAAGCTTTCTTT | CASSPGTGYTEAFF
TRBD1 | TRBJ2-5 | . | TRBV6-4 | TGTGCCAGCAGTGTGACAGGGGGAGAGACCCAGTACTTC | CASSVTGGETQYF
. | TRBJ1-1 | . | TRBV19 | TGTGCCAGTAGTGTGGGCGTGAACACTGAAGCTTTCTTT | CASSVGVNTEAFF
TRBD2 | TRBJ2-7 | . | TRBV5-1 | TGCGCCAGCAGCCCGGGGGGGTCCACCTACGAGCAGTACTTC | CASSPGGSTYEQYF
. | TRBJ2-4 | . | TRBV19 | TGTGCCAGTAGAGGGACATCTCTAGCCAAAAACATTCAGTACTTC | CASRGTSLAKNIQYF